A single sample is the source of the 32 T cell receptor beta chains below, sequenced in a study of blood T cells in healthy people across ages (dated by TCRdb to the mid-2010s). The library was obtained by 5' RACE. TCRdb records Illumina HiSeq 2500 as the sequencer. A second roughly 7 to 11 cycle PCR used a sample-barcoded 5' primer and a J-beta primer mix. The public sequencing data were trimmed at Q25 with fastp and processed into clonotypes with MiXCR by TCRdb, which kept only in-frame beta chains. Merged by CDR3 protein, the rows form single entries marked with the most common genes and DNA. The sample yields fewer than 1,000,000 distinct CDR3 sequences; 35% to 50% were counted once. In total, the top ten clones hold 15% to 20% of the sample. The sequenced material came from blood. The receptors shown here come from a man older than 75 in good health.

V is TRBV27 and J is TRBJ2-7, with D uncertain. Germline V gives CDR1 MNHEY, CDR2 SMNVEV (reference sequence). The CDR3 has 14 amino acids. V lost 7 bases to trimming and J lost 3 bases, with 16 bases between them. CDR3 nucleotide sequence: TGTGCCAGCACACCGCGACCCCCTATCTACGAGCAGTACTTC. Translation: CASTPRPPIYEQYF.

The V and J genes are TRBV9 and TRBJ2-1; D may be TRBD1 (5 bases). The CDR3 covers 13 residues. The germline V and J ends were trimmed by 3 bases and 9 bases, with 13 bases remaining between them. The germline V gene encodes CDR1 SGDLS and CDR2 YYNGEE. Here the CDR3 DNA reads TGTGCCAGCAGCGGAGACAGCTTCAGTGAGCAGTTCTTC. Translating gives CASSGDSFSEQFF. Full variable domain (rest looked up from reference TRBV9 and TRBJ2-1): DSGVTQTPKHLITATGQRVTLRCSPRSGDLSVYWYQQSLDQGLQFLIQYYNGEERAKGNILERFSAQQFPDLHSELNLSSLELGDSALYFCASSGDSFSEQFFGPGTRLTVL.

The table lists this clonotype with a few counts. V is TRBV6-1 and J is TRBJ2-1, with D possibly TRBD2 on 6 matching bases. V shed 2 bases and J shed 0 bases, with 11 bases lying between them. The CDR3 contains 16 residues. The germline V gene encodes CDR1 MNHNS and CDR2 SASEGT. The CDR3 protein is CASSESLGGSYNEQFF. DNA for the CDR3: TGTGCCAGCAGTGAATCTTTGGGGGGCTCCTACAATGAGCAGTTCTTC.

This rearrangement joins TRBV10-1 to TRBJ2-3, with 8 nucleotides matching TRBD1. CDR3 size: 13 residues. V lost 5 bases, J lost 6 bases, and 4 bases stayed unmatched. Germline V CDR1 and CDR2: WNHNN, SYGVQD (reference sequence). The CDR3: CASSRTGRDTQYF. CDR3 DNA sequence: TGCGCCAGCAGTAGGACAGGGCGGGATACGCAGTATTTT.

The chain links TRBV30 to TRBJ1-2, with D maybe TRBD1 (5 bases). The CDR3 consists of 14 residues. V was shortened by 5 bases and J by 0 bases, with 13 bases between the two germline ends. Germline loops: CDR1 GTSNPN, CDR2 SVGIG (reference sequence). The CDR3 DNA is TGTGCCTGGCTAACAGGAAGAGCTAACTATGGCTACACCTTC. Its translation: CAWLTGRANYGYTF.

The chain is built from TRBV2 and TRBJ2-7; 8 bases map to TRBD2. The CDR3 is 13 amino acids. J was trimmed by 6 bases and V by 4 bases; bases with no gene match: 5. The germline V gene encodes CDR1 SNHLY and CDR2 FYNNEI. CDR3 nucleotides: TGTGCCAGCAGTGTGAGCGGGAGTACCGAGCAGTACTTC. It is translated as CASSVSGSTEQYF.

The chain is built from TRBV9 and TRBJ1-1; D unresolved. The CDR3 consists of 14 residues. V was shortened by 0 bases and J by 4 bases, with 10 bases between the two germline ends. Germline CDR1 is SGDLS and CDR2 is YYNGEE. CDR3 nucleotide sequence: TGTGCCAGCAGCGTAGGTGACTCCTCCACTGAAGCTTTCTTT. Translating it yields CASSVGDSSTEAFF. Together with reference TRBV9 and TRBJ1-1, the CDR3 gives the full variable domain: DSGVTQTPKHLITATGQRVTLRCSPRSGDLSVYWYQQSLDQGLQFLIQYYNGEERAKGNILERFSAQQFPDLHSELNLSSLELGDSALYFCASSVGDSSTEAFFGQGTRLTVV.

This clonotype came up a few times. This chain joins TRBV20-1 and TRBJ2-3; TRBD2 matches 12 bases. The CDR3 length is 16 residues. Germline lookup yields CDR1 DFQATT and CDR2 SNEGSKA (reference sequence). Losses at the gene ends were 5 bases for V and 6 bases for J; bases not matched to a gene: 12. The CDR3 nucleotides read TGCAGTGCTCCTTGGTCTCGGACTAGCGGGATTGATACGCAGTATTTT. This codes for CSAPWSRTSGIDTQYF.

This clonotype was seen a handful of times. The chain recombines TRBV20-1 with TRBJ2-3; D possibly matches TRBD1 or TRBD2 (5 bases each). The CDR3 totals 14 residues. Trimming left V 4 bases short and J 2 bases short, with 13 bases between. The V gene's germline CDR1 is DFQATT and CDR2 SNEGSKA (reference sequence). The CDR3 spells CSATAGTSTDTQYF. The CDR3 DNA follows: TGCAGTGCTACCGCCGGGACCTCCACAGATACGCAGTATTTT.

This chain's CDR3 is CASSAGQNLCEQYF. The CDR3 DNA sequence: TGTGCCAGCAGCGCGGGACAAAACCTCTGCGAGCAGTACTTC. The rearrangement uses TRBV5-4 and TRBJ2-5; D tentatively fits TRBD1 or TRBD2 (6 bases each). With the DNA end fitting TRBJ2-7 better, the J assignment may be wrong. Per germline, CDR1 SGHNT and CDR2 YYREEE (reference sequence). The CDR3 length is 14 residues.

V and J are TRBV10-3 and TRBJ2-3; 7 nucleotides align to TRBD1. V dropped 6 bases and J dropped 9; count of bases not matched to a gene: 15. The CDR3 has 15 residues. Germline V gene data show CDR1 as ENHRY and CDR2 as SYGVKD. CDR3 in DNA: TGTGCCATCAGCGCAACCGGGACAGAGAGAGGGACGCAGTATTTT. Residues: CAISATGTERGTQYF.

This clonotype showed up many times. The V and J genes are TRBV12-3 or TRBV12-4 and TRBJ2-3, with no clear D. CDR3 size: 13 residues. The V gene lost 5 bases and the J gene lost 1 base, with 7 bases spanning the gap. CDR3 sequence: CASSNTGTDTQYF. The CDR3 bases are TGTGCCAGCAGTAATACCGGCACAGATACGCAGTATTTT.

J is TRBJ2-5 and V is TRBV7-9; no clear D. V lost 3 bases, J lost 5 bases, and 13 bases lay in between. CDR3 size: 14 residues. Germline lookup yields CDR1 SEHNR and CDR2 FQNEAQ (reference sequence). CDR3 protein: CASSFGPSIETQYF. The DNA of the CDR3 is TGTGCCAGCAGCTTTGGTCCGTCAATTGAGACCCAGTACTTC.

The count of this clonotype is one. This sequence joins TRBV7-8 and TRBJ1-5; D may be TRBD1 (5 bases). The CDR3 runs 16 residues. The germline V and J ends were trimmed by 0 bases and 1 base, with 10 bases remaining between them. Per germline, CDR1 SGHVS and CDR2 FQNEAQ. CDR3 sequence reads: CASSLAEGLSNQPQHF. For the CDR3, the DNA is TGTGCCAGCAGCTTAGCGGAGGGGCTGAGCAATCAGCCCCAGCATTTT.

V usage is TRBV27 and J usage is TRBJ1-5, with TRBD1 matching 10 bases. The ends lost 6 bases at V and 3 bases at J; junction bases unmatched: 8. CDR3 length: 16 amino acids. Germline-derived CDR1 and CDR2 are MNHEY and SMNVEV (reference sequence). CDR3 sequence reads: CASRTGTGVDNQPQHF. The CDR3 coding sequence is TGTGCCAGCAGGACCGGGACAGGGGTAGACAATCAGCCCCAGCATTTT.

Here the CDR3 DNA reads TGTGCCAGCAGTCTGGGACTAGCGGGAGGTGTTCACGAGCAGTACTTC. It codes for CASSLGLAGGVHEQYF. V is TRBV12-3 or TRBV12-4 and J is TRBJ2-7; 15 positions agree with TRBD2. This CDR3 has 16 amino acids. V lost 5 bases to trimming and J lost 5 bases; unmatched junction nucleotides: 7.

This clonotype has more than one count but fewer than ten. The chain is built from TRBV20-1 and TRBJ1-1, with D unresolved. Germline CDR1 reads DFQATT; CDR2 reads SNEGSKA (reference sequence). There are 12 residues in the CDR3. The V and J ends lost 1 base and 11 bases respectively, with 14 bases between them. The CDR3 spells CSARAGGRWAFF. CDR3 DNA sequence: TGCAGTGCTAGAGCCGGAGGCCGTTGGGCTTTCTTT.

The chain links TRBV20-1 to TRBJ2-1; 10 positions match TRBD2. The CDR3 spans 16 residues. CDR1 is DFQATT and CDR2 is SNEGSKA in the germline V gene (reference sequence). The junction had 7 bases not matched to a gene; V was cut back by 0 bases and J by 5 bases. DNA for the CDR3: TGCAGTGCTAGAGATAGCCTAGCGGGAGCCCACAATGAGCAGTTCTTC. Its translation is CSARDSLAGAHNEQFF.

This clonotype showed up just a few times. The V gene is TRBV20-1, the J gene TRBJ2-7; the D gene is possibly TRBD1 (6 bases). V was cut by 6 bases and J by 5 bases, with 17 bases left in between. The CDR3 runs to 13 residues. Germline CDR1 and CDR2: DFQATT and SNEGSKA (reference sequence). In DNA form, the CDR3 reads TGCAGTGCATTGGGCAGGGGCTATGACGAGCAGTACTTC. Translating it yields CSALGRGYDEQYF.

V is TRBV28 and J is TRBJ1-6; TRBD1 is a possible D gene (5 bases). Trimming stripped 4 bases from V and 9 bases from J, with 7 bases between. The CDR3 contains 12 residues. The germline V gene encodes CDR1 MDHEN and CDR2 SYDVKM. The chain's CDR3 is CASSSGSSPLHF. CDR3 in DNA: TGTGCCAGCAGTTCAGGGAGTTCACCCCTCCACTTT.

The chain recombines TRBV4-1 with TRBJ2-5; possibly TRBD1 for D (5 bases). The germline V and J ends were trimmed by 4 bases and 0 bases, with 15 bases remaining between them. Germline CDR1 MGHRA, CDR2 YSYEKL. The CDR3 covers 16 residues. CDR3 DNA: TGCGCCAGCAGCCCGCGGTCAGGGTTGAACCAAGAGACCCAGTACTTC. Encoded protein: CASSPRSGLNQETQYF.

This clonotype was seen at least ten times. CDR3 sequence reads: CSAPNPSGSWNEQFF. CDR3 nucleotides: TGCAGTGCCCCGAATCCAAGCGGGAGTTGGAATGAGCAGTTCTTC. The chain has TRBV20-1 and TRBJ2-1; 8 bases agree with TRBD2. Trimming took 6 bases from V and 7 from J; bases not matched to a gene: 14. The length of the CDR3 is 15 residues. CDR1 and CDR2 (germline): DFQATT, SNEGSKA (reference sequence).

This clonotype came up many times. The chain joins TRBV7-9 to TRBJ2-5; TRBD2 aligns across 8 bases. There are 17 residues in the CDR3. The V segment lost 7 bases and the J segment 3 bases; nucleotides outside the gene matches: 16. In germline, CDR1 is SEHNR, CDR2 FQNEAQ (reference sequence). The CDR3 region has the DNA TGTGCCAGCACCGGAGGGGGAGCGGGAGTGTCAAAAGAGACCCAGTACTTC. The encoded protein is CASTGGGAGVSKETQYF.

The chain has TRBV20-1 and TRBJ1-2; weak D call: TRBD1 (6 bases). Trimming took 5 bases from V and 6 from J, leaving 10 bases between them. Germline V gene sequence: CDR1 DFQATT, CDR2 SNEGSKA (reference sequence). CDR3 size: 11 residues. The CDR3 bases are TGCAGTGCTCAGGCAGGGGATGGCTACACCTTC. Encoded protein: CSAQAGDGYTF.

The chain carries TRBV20-1 and TRBJ2-1, with 9 bases fitting TRBD2. Germline-derived CDR1 and CDR2 are DFQATT and SNEGSKA (reference sequence). V gave up 4 bases and J gave up 7 bases; unmatched junction bases: 5. This CDR3 is 13 amino acids long. The CDR3 reads CSATSGIDNEQFF. The CDR3 DNA follows: TGCAGTGCTACTAGCGGGATTGATAATGAGCAGTTCTTC.

Of note for this clonotype: The junction does not match germline at one end; this may be a read error. In DNA, the CDR3 is TGTGCCGGCAGCCAAGTGGCCCTAGATACGCAGTATTTT. It specifies CAGSQVALDTQYF. This chain uses TRBV4-2 with TRBJ2-3; D gene uncertain. This CDR3 contains 13 residues. Germline values: CDR1 LGHNA, CDR2 YNFKEQ.

This clonotype was detected ten times or more. With a much larger clone just one base away, this may be a read error. The chain combines TRBV5-5 with TRBJ2-7; TRBD1 aligns across 7 bases. CDR3 length: 16 amino acids. CDR1 is SGHKS and CDR2 is YYEKEE in the germline V gene (reference sequence). J gave up 7 bases and V 2 bases, and 15 bases lay outside the gene matches. The CDR3 loop reads CASSLRTGGTYNEQYF. CDR3 bases: TGTGCCAGCAGCTTAAGGACAGGCGGCACCTACAATGAGCAGTACTTC. The full variable domain, completed using reference TRBV5-5 and TRBJ2-7, is DAGVTQSPTHLIKTRGQQVTLRCSPISGHKSVSWYQQVLGQGPQFIFQYYEKEERGRGNFPDRFSARQFPNYSSELNVNALLLGDSALYLCASSLRTGGTYNEQYFGPGTRLTVT.

The J gene is TRBJ2-1, the V gene TRBV6-2 or TRBV6-3; D unclear. The V end lost 6 bases, the J end lost 7 bases, and 10 bases lay between the germline ends. Germline V CDR1 and CDR2: MNHEY, SVGEGT. This CDR3 comprises 12 residues. CDR3 nucleotide sequence: TGTGCCAGCAGCAACATCTTAAATGAGCAGTTCTTC. It translates to CASSNILNEQFF.

The gene calls are TRBV29-1 and TRBJ2-7, with D possibly being TRBD1 (5 bases). V was clipped by 3 bases and J by 10 bases, with 16 bases between them. CDR1 and CDR2 (germline): SQVTM, ANQGSEA. The CDR3 length is 12 residues. Here the CDR3 reads CSVEDGQEAQYF. The CDR3 bases are TGCAGCGTTGAGGACGGACAAGAGGCCCAGTACTTC.

The chain combines TRBV7-3 with TRBJ2-3; tentatively, D is TRBD2 (6 bases). Germline values: CDR1 SGHTA, CDR2 FQGTGA. CDR3 length: 17 residues. V was clipped by 2 bases and J by 0 bases, with 15 bases between them. Here the CDR3 DNA reads TGTGCCAGCAGCTTATTTTCCCCGGGAGCTAGCACAGATACGCAGTATTTT. This translates into CASSLFSPGASTDTQYF.

The chain recombines TRBV7-2 with TRBJ2-1; 7 bases agree with TRBD1. J gave up 8 bases and V 6 bases, and 10 bases lay outside the gene matches. The CDR3 is 14 amino acids. Looked up from germline, CDR1 is SGHTA and CDR2 is FQGNSA. The CDR3 coding sequence is TGTGCCAGCAGACCGTCGACAGGGTTCGATGAGCAGTTCTTC. It yields the protein CASRPSTGFDEQFF.

The CDR3 DNA follows: TGTGCCAGCAGCCTACCGTACGGGGCAATCACAGATACGCAGTATTTT. Encoded protein: CASSLPYGAITDTQYF. The chain couples TRBV7-8 to TRBJ2-3, with D perhaps being TRBD1 or TRBD2 (5 bases each). From germline, CDR1 is SGHVS and CDR2 FQNEAQ. The CDR3 runs 16 residues. Trimming stripped 5 bases from V and 2 bases from J, with 17 bases between.